This T cell receptor (beta chain) is drawn from a study of T cell responses to AZD1222 COVID-19 vaccine. Overall study findings and caveats: The donor group comprised mostly white British people and more females; the analysis possibly underestimated clonal diversity. Just six or seven AZD1222 recipients tested seropositive at baseline. Reportedly, nearly half the spike-specific TCRs target unmutated variant regions. Spike was spanned by vaccine-associated CD4 TCRs, which were dominant at 160-218 and 743-854.

The method was immunoSEQ multiplex PCR; TCRdb's version includes in-frame clones alone and lacks a portion of them. Seen here are more than 120,000 clones, about 86% observed once, and the top ten hold around 5%. Trimming pared 1 base from V and 3 bases from J, leaving 10 bases between. The germline V gene has CDR1 SGHDN and CDR2 FVKESK. This CDR3 region has 14 residues. About this clone itself: Its specificity is not known.

The source material was peripheral blood, sampled 28 days after the second AZD1222 dose. The TCR was taken from an adult who received the AZD1222 COVID-19 vaccine. The chain combines TRBV14 with TRBJ2-7; D is unclear. The CDR3, as DNA: TGTGCCAGCAGCCAAGTTGGCCAAGACTACGAGCAGTACTTC. Amino acids: CASSQVGQDYEQYF.